Here is one T cell receptor (beta chain) with its context. Source study methods: Amplified reference gene primers provided the basis for estimating nucleated cell counts. Assay used: immunoSEQ multiplex PCR; TCRdb lists only in-frame clones, some missing. The DNA was the basis for D and trimming; V, J and clone size are from that table. The repertoire consists of 100,000 or so clones, with roughly 76% occurring once and the leading ten covering around 10%. These data belong to a study of blood T cell repertoires in COVID-19. Study as a whole: Samples of COVID-19 (acute and convalescent) were obtained from the United States, Italy and Spain.

The CDR3 consists of 16 residues. V was pared by 1 base and J by 7 bases, with 9 bases of the junction left unmatched. The germline V gene has CDR1 SNHLY and CDR2 FYNNEI. The V call is TRBV2, the J call TRBJ2-1; 8 nucleotides agree with TRBD1. Specimen: peripheral blood. The receptor comes from a woman in her 70s with acute or convalescent COVID-19. The CDR3 DNA reads as TGTGCCAGCAGTGAAGGTGGACAGGGCATCGTTAATGAGCAGTTCTTC. This gives the protein CASSEGGQGIVNEQFF.